The 3 T cell receptor beta chains listed next were all sequenced from one sample in a study of blood T cells in healthy people across ages. Together with a sample-barcoded 5' primer, a J-beta primer mix was included in a second PCR lasting roughly 6 to 12 cycles. TCRdb fed the 5' RACE reads into MiXCR, producing one record per CDR3 protein. The data show about 2 million distinct CDR3 sequences, with about 50% seen just once and roughly 2% held by the top ten. The sequenced sample consisted of blood. The origin of the receptors is a woman aged 35 to 49 in good health.

As regards this clonotype: Germline and junction disagree at one end, which may indicate a read error. The chain uses TRBV7-8 and TRBJ2-5; 9 positions agree with TRBD1. The end of the DNA fits TRBJ2-7 better, so the J call may be wrong. The CDR3 spans 15 residues. Germline V gene lookup returns CDR1 SGHVS and CDR2 FQNEAQ. CDR3: CAGSPRTGAPYEQYF. The CDR3, as DNA: TGTGCCGGCAGCCCCCGGACAGGGGCCCCCTACGAGCAGTACTTC.

The chain combines TRBV12-3 or TRBV12-4 with TRBJ2-3; perhaps D is TRBD1 or TRBD2 (5 bases each). This CDR3 region has 15 residues. Trimming stripped 5 bases from V and 4 bases from J, with 16 bases between. CDR3 residues: CASSRSRGAADTQYF. In DNA form, the CDR3 reads TGTGCCAGCAGTCGATCTAGAGGGGCCGCAGATACGCAGTATTTT.

The J gene is TRBJ2-1, the V gene TRBV6-7; D unclear. TRBV6-7 counts as an open reading frame of uncertain function. CDR3 size: 16 residues. Trimming stripped 0 bases from V and 0 bases from J, with 9 bases between. The CDR3 loop reads CASSYSRLVSYNEQFF. The DNA for the CDR3 is TGTGCCAGCAGTTACTCCCGACTCGTCTCCTACAATGAGCAGTTCTTC.